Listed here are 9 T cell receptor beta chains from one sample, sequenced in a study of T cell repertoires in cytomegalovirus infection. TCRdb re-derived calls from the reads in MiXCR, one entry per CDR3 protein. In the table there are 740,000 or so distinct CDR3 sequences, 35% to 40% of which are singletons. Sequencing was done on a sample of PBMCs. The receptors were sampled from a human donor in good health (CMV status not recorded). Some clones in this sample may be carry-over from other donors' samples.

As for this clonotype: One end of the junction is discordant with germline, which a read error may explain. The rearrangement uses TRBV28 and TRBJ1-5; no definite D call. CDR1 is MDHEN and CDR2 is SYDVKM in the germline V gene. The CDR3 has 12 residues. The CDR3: CASNSLGQHQHF. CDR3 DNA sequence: TGTGCCAGCAATAGCTTAGGTCAGCACCAGCATTTT.

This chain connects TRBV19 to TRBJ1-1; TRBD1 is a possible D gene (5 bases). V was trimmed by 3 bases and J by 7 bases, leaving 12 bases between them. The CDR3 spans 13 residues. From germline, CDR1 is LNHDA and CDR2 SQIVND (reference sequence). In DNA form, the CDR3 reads TGTGCCAGTAGTATGGGGGGACGGTTTGAAGCTTTCTTT. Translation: CASSMGGRFEAFF.

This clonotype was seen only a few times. CDR3 bases: TGTGCCAGCAGGTCCCCCCAGAACGACAGGGATATTATAGGACCCCTCCACTTT. Its protein product is CASRSPQNDRDIIGPLHF. This sequence joins TRBV28 and TRBJ1-6; 7 bases map to TRBD1. V lost 6 bases, J lost 12 bases, and 23 bases stayed unmatched. Per the germline V gene, CDR1 is MDHEN and CDR2 is SYDVKM. CDR3 size: 18 residues.

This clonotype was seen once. The CDR3 spells CASRTPGNTIYF. For the CDR3, the DNA is TGTGCCAGCCGGACGCCAGGAAACACCATATATTTT. The chain combines TRBV6-5 with TRBJ1-3; D is unclear. Deletions cut 8 bases from V and 4 bases from J, with 9 bases between. Germline values: CDR1 MNHEY, CDR2 SVGAGI. This CDR3 has 12 amino acids.

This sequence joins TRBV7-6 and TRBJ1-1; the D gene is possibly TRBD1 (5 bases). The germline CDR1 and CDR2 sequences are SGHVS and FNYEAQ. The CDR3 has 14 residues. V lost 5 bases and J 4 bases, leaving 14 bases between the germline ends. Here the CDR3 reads CASSRGAGTTEAFF. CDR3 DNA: TGTGCCAGCAGCCGCGGAGCCGGGACCACTGAAGCTTTCTTT.

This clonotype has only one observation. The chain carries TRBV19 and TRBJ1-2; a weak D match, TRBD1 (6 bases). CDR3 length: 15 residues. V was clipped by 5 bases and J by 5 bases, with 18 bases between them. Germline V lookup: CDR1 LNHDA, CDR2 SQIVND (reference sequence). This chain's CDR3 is CASSPQFPGTYGYTF. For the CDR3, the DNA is TGTGCCAGTAGTCCGCAGTTCCCCGGGACATATGGCTACACCTTC. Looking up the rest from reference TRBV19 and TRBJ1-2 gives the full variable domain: DGGITQSPKYLFRKEGQNVTLSCEQNLNHDAMYWYRQDPGQGLRLIYYSQIVNDFQKGDIAEGYSVSREKKESFPLTVTSAQKNPTAFYLCASSPQFPGTYGYTFGSGTRLTVV.

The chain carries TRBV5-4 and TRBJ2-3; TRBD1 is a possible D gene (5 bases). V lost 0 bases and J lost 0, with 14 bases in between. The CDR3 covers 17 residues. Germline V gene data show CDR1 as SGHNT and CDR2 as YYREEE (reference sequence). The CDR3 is CASSLEWGLTSTDTQYF. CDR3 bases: TGTGCCAGCAGCTTGGAGTGGGGCTTGACTAGCACAGATACGCAGTATTTT.

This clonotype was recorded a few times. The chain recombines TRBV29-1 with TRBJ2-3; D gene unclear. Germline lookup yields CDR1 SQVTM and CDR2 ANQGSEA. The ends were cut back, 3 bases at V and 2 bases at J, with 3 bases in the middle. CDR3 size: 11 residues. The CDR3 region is CSVESTDTQYF. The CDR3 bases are TGCAGCGTTGAGTCCACAGATACGCAGTATTTT.

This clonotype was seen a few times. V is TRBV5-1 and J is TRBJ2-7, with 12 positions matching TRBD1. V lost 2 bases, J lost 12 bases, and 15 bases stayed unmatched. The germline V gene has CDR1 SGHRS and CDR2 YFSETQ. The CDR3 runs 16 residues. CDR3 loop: CASSLLPGQGARLRYF. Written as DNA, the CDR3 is TGCGCCAGCAGCTTACTTCCGGGACAGGGGGCAAGGTTGCGGTACTTC.